This T cell receptor (beta chain) was documented in a study of T cell responses to AZD1222 COVID-19 vaccine. The assay was immunoSEQ multiplex PCR, and TCRdb's table has in-frame clones only and misses some. The sample holds 140,000 to 150,000 clones, around nine tenths seen once. The sequences come from peripheral blood, collected on day 0 of MenACWY control vaccination. The clonotype comes from an adult in good health.

The CDR3 DNA reads as TGTGCCAGCAGTGGCCGCCTGAACACTGAAGCTTTCTTT. Translated: CASSGRLNTEAFF. The genes are TRBV25-1 and TRBJ1-1, with D hard to call. The CDR3 length is 13 residues. Germline V gene data show CDR1 as MGHDK and CDR2 as SYGVNS. V shed 4 bases and J shed 0 bases, with 6 bases lying between them.